A selection of T cell receptor beta chains follows, all from one sample in a study of blood T cell repertoires in COVID-19. Profiling relied on immunoSEQ multiplex PCR, and the TCRdb table lists in-frame clones only, not all of them. The sample includes just over 95,000 clones, 82% of them seen just once. Input material: peripheral blood. The receptors shown here come from a man older than 75 with acute or convalescent COVID-19. Each CDR3 is given with its conserved first and last residue. Fields, in order: clone size, D gene, V gene, J gene, CDR3 protein, CDR3 DNA. A D gene is named only where the DNA matches it firmly. Only part of the rows carry a size: once, few, many, or a class if the clone is expanded.

>once|NA|TRBV5-1|TRBJ2-1
CASSLEGRGLGEQFF
TGCGCCAGCAGCCTCGAAGGCAGGGGTTTGGGTGAGCAGTTCTTC
>NA|NA|TRBV3-1/TRBV3-2|TRBJ1-6
CASNRGQFNSPLHF
TGTGCCAGCAACCGCGGACAGTTTAATTCACCCCTCCACTTT
>NA|TRBD1|TRBV29-1|TRBJ1-1
CSATRTGDTEAFF
TGCAGCGCCACTAGGACAGGGGACACTGAAGCTTTCTTT
>NA|NA|TRBV10-1|TRBJ1-4
CARTAATNEKLFF
TGCGCCAGGACTGCCGCAACTAATGAAAAACTGTTTTTT
>NA|NA|TRBV5-5|TRBJ1-2
CASSLQSQGYGYTF
TGTGCCAGCAGCTTGCAATCCCAGGGCTATGGCTACACCTTC
>NA|TRBD1|TRBV10-3|TRBJ1-1
CAISESGQGAGAFF
TGTGCCATCAGTGAGTCTGGACAGGGGGCTGGAGCTTTCTTT
>NA|NA|TRBV6-5|TRBJ2-7
CASSRGGFYEQYF
TGTGCCAGCAGCCGCGGGGGCTTTTACGAGCAGTACTTC
>NA|NA|TRBV7-2|TRBJ2-7
CASSLGGTSYEQYF
TGTGCCAGCAGCTTAGGCGGCACCTCCTACGAGCAGTACTTC
>NA|NA|TRBV4-1|TRBJ1-6
CASSQDLDMPLHF
TGCGCCAGCAGCCAAGATCTAGATATGCCCCTCCACTTT
>NA|TRBD1|TRBV2|TRBJ1-1
CASSEWQGVRTEAFF
TGTGCCAGCAGTGAATGGCAGGGGGTTAGAACTGAAGCTTTCTTT
>NA|NA|TRBV29-1|TRBJ2-5
CSVEGPSRETQYF
TGCAGCGTTGAGGGGCCGTCTCGTGAGACCCAGTACTTC
>NA|NA|TRBV14|TRBJ2-2
CASSQDSGVGELFF
TGTGCCAGCAGCCAAGATTCGGGGGTCGGGGAGCTGTTTTTT
>NA|NA|TRBV7-2|TRBJ2-2
CASSSRGRVGELFF
TGTGCCAGCAGCTCCCGGGGAAGGGTCGGGGAGCTGTTTTTT
>NA|TRBD1|TRBV7-2|TRBJ2-7
CASRGTGRSEQYF
TGTGCCAGCAGAGGGACAGGGCGGAGTGAGCAGTACTTC
>NA|TRBD2|TRBV18|TRBJ2-5
CASSPQRGGQETQYF
TGTGCCAGCTCACCACAGCGGGGGGGCCAAGAGACCCAGTACTTC
>NA|TRBD1|TRBV7-2|TRBJ2-2
CASSFIGTDTGELFF
TGTGCCAGCAGCTTCATTGGGACAGACACCGGGGAGCTGTTTTTT
>NA|TRBD2|TRBV9|TRBJ2-3
CASTAGGRGTQYF
TGTGCCAGCACCGCGGGAGGCAGGGGTACGCAGTATTTT
>once|TRBD1|TRBV18|TRBJ1-6
CASSPNRGNSPLHF
TGTGCCAGCTCACCGAACAGGGGTAATTCACCCCTCCACTTT
>NA|TRBD1|TRBV10-1|TRBJ1-2
CASSPTGMGYGYTF
TGCGCCAGCAGCCCGACAGGGATGGGCTATGGCTACACCTTC
>NA|NA|TRBV4-1|TRBJ2-5
CASSQVGNQETQYF
TGCGCCAGCAGCCAAGTCGGTAACCAAGAGACCCAGTACTTC
>few|TRBD1|TRBV11-2|TRBJ1-2
CASSPGLLQGARDGYTF
TGTGCCAGCAGTCCCGGTCTTCTACAGGGGGCGCGAGATGGCTACACCTTC
>once|TRBD1|TRBV5-6|TRBJ2-7
CASMVWDRYEQYF
TGTGCCAGCATGGTTTGGGACAGGTACGAGCAGTACTTC
>NA|TRBD1|TRBV4-3|TRBJ2-2
CASSRMGPGQGNTGELFF
TGCGCCAGCAGCCGTATGGGTCCGGGACAGGGGAACACCGGGGAGCTGTTTTTT
>NA|TRBD1|TRBV3-1/TRBV3-2|TRBJ2-2
CASSPFQGVGGELFF
TGTGCCAGCAGCCCTTTTCAGGGGGTAGGCGGGGAGCTGTTTTTT
>NA|NA|TRBV27|TRBJ1-5
CASSFGTNSNQPQHF
TGTGCCAGCAGTTTCGGAACTAATAGCAATCAGCCCCAGCATTTT
>NA|NA|TRBV30|TRBJ1-1
CAWSRAPGTEAFF
TGTGCCTGGAGTCGGGCGCCGGGGACTGAAGCTTTCTTT
>few|NA|TRBV28|TRBJ2-2
CASRNPREPGELFF
TGTGCCAGCAGGAATCCACGGGAGCCCGGGGAGCTGTTTTTT
>NA|NA|TRBV6-7|TRBJ1-6
CASNSGTYNSPLHF
TGTGCCAGCAATTCCGGGACCTATAATTCACCCCTCCACTTT
>NA|NA|TRBV5-1|TRBJ1-2
CASSLAHSRQNYGYTF
TGCGCCAGCAGCTTGGCCCATTCACGTCAGAACTATGGCTACACCTTC
>once|TRBD1|TRBV19|TRBJ2-2
CASSIRTGYNGELFF
TGTGCCAGTAGTATTAGGACAGGGTACAACGGGGAGCTGTTTTTT
>NA|NA|TRBV20-1|TRBJ1-2
CSGREFGGYTF
TGCAGCGGACGGGAGTTTGGCGGCTACACCTTC
>NA|NA|TRBV20-1|TRBJ2-3
CSATVTDTQYF
TGCAGTGCTACCGTTACAGATACGCAGTATTTT
>NA|TRBD1|TRBV4-1|TRBJ1-5
CASSQDTGQGAYQPQHF
TGCGCCAGCAGCCAAGACACTGGACAGGGGGCTTATCAGCCCCAGCATTTT
>NA|TRBD2|TRBV6-2/TRBV6-3|TRBJ2-7
CASSSRTSGHYEQYF
TGTGCCAGCAGTTCTCGGACTAGCGGCCACTACGAGCAGTACTTC
>NA|TRBD2|TRBV11-2|TRBJ2-1
CASDYRLAGHNEQFF
TGTGCCAGCGATTATAGACTAGCGGGACACAATGAGCAGTTCTTC
>few|NA|TRBV19|TRBJ1-4
CASTPGGVLNEKLFF
TGTGCCAGTACCCCTGGGGGGGTCCTTAATGAAAAACTGTTTTTT
>few|NA|TRBV2|TRBJ2-2
CASTYWGGAGELFF
TGTGCCAGCACTTATTGGGGGGGCGCCGGGGAGCTGTTTTTT
>NA|NA|TRBV6-7|TRBJ2-1
CASSYSTSGPTEQFF
TGTGCCAGCAGTTACTCGACGTCAGGGCCAACTGAGCAGTTCTTC
>NA|NA|TRBV7-8|TRBJ1-5
CASSLQGSSNQPQHF
TGTGCCAGCAGCTTGCAGGGGAGCAGCAATCAGCCCCAGCATTTT
>once|TRBD2|TRBV7-9|TRBJ2-5
CASSLSSGVQETQYF
TGTGCCAGCAGCTTATCTAGCGGGGTTCAAGAGACCCAGTACTTC
>NA|NA|TRBV7-8|TRBJ2-5
CASSLGVSGQETQYF
TGTGCCAGCAGCTTAGGTGTTAGCGGCCAAGAGACCCAGTACTTC
>NA|NA|TRBV4-3|TRBJ1-5
CASSHLNQPQHF
TGCGCCAGCAGCCATCTAAATCAGCCCCAGCATTTT
>NA|NA|TRBV27|TRBJ2-3
CASSLRAGNTDTQYF
TGTGCCAGCAGTTTACGTGCAGGGAACACAGATACGCAGTATTTT
>NA|NA|TRBV30|TRBJ2-1
CAWTKNNEQFF
TGTGCCTGGACCAAAAACAATGAGCAGTTCTTC
>NA|TRBD1|TRBV27|TRBJ1-4
CASSSTGARTTNEKLFF
TGTGCCAGCAGTTCGACAGGGGCCAGAACAACTAATGAAAAACTGTTTTTT
>NA|NA|TRBV4-3|TRBJ2-7
CASSQDQGYEQYF
TGCGCCAGCAGCCAAGATCAGGGCTACGAGCAGTACTTC
>NA|NA|TRBV7-9|TRBJ1-1
CASSLRTANTEAFF
TGTGCCAGCAGCTTAAGGACAGCGAACACTGAAGCTTTCTTT
>NA|TRBD2|TRBV11-2|TRBJ2-1
CASSLAGGPGNEQFF
TGTGCCAGCAGCTTAGCGGGGGGGCCGGGGAATGAGCAGTTCTTC
>NA|TRBD2|TRBV5-1|TRBJ2-1
CASSFGGGSSYNEQFF
TGCGCCAGCAGCTTCGGCGGGGGAAGCTCCTACAATGAGCAGTTCTTC